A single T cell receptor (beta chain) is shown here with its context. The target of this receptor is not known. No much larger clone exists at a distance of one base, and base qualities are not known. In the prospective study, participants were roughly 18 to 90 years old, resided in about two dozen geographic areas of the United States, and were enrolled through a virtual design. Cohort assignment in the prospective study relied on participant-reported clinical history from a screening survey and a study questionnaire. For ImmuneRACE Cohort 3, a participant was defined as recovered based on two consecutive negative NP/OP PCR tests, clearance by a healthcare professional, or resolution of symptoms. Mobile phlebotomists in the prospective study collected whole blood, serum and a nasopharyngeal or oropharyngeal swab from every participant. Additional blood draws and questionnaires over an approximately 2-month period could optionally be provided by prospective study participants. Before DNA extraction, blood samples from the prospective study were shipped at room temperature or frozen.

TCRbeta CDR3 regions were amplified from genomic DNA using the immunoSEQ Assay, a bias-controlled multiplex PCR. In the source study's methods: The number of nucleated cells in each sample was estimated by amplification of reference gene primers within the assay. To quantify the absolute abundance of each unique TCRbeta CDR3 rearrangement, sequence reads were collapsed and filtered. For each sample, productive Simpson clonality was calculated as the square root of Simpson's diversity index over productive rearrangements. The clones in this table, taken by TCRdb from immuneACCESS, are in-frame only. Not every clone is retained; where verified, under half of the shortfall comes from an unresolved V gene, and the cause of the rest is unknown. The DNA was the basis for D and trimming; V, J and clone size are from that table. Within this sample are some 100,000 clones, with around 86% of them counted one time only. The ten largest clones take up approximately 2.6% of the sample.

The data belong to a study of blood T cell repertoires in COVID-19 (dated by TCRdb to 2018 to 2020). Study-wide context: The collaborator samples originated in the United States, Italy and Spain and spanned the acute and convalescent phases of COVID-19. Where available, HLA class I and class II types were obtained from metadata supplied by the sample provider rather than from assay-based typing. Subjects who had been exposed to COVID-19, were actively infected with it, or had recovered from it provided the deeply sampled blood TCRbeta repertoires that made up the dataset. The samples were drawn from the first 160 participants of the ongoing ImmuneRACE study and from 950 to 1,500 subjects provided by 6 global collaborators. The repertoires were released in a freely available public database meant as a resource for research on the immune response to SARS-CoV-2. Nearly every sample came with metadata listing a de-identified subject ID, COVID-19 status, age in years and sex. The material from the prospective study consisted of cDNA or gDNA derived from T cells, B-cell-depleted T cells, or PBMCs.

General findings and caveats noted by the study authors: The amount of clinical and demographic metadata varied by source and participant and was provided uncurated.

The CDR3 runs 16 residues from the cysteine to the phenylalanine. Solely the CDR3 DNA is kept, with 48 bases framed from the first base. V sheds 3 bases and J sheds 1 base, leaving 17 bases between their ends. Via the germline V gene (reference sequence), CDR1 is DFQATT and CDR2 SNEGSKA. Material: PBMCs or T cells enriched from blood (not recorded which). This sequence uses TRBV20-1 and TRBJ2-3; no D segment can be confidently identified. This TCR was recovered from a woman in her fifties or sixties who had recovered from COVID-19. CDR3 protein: CSASVSLEFGTDTQYF. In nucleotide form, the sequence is TGCAGTGCTAGTGTAAGTTTGGAGTTCGGCACAGATACGCAGTATTTT.